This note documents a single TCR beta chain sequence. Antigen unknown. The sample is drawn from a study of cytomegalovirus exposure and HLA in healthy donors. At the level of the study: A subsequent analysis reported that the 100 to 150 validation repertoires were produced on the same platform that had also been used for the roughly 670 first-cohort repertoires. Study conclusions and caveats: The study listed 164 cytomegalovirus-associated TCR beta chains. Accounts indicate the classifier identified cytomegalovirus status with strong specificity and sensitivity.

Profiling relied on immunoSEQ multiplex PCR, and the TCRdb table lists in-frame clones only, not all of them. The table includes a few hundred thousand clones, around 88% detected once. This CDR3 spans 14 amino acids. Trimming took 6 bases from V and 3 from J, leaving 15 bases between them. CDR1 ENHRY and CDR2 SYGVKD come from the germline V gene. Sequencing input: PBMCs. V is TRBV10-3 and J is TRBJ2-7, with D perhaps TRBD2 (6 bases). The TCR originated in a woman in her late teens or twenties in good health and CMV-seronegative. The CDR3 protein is CAIRRDSRFYEQYF. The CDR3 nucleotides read TGTGCCATCAGGCGGGACTCTAGGTTCTACGAGCAGTACTTC.